This T cell receptor (beta chain) is from a study of T cell responses to AZD1222 COVID-19 vaccine. Findings and caveats of the study: The donor group comprised mostly white British people and more females; the analysis possibly underestimated clonal diversity. The study reported that nearly half of spike-specific TCRs target unmutated variant regions.

In regard to this clone: As yet, its antigen is unknown.

Profiling relied on immunoSEQ multiplex PCR, and the TCRdb table lists in-frame clones only, not all of them. The table has about 110,000 clones, about 90% seen once; the top ten hold over 7.5%. V was shortened by 0 bases and J by 6 bases, with 11 bases between the two germline ends. Germline loops: CDR1 SGHTA, CDR2 FQGNSA. The CDR3 consists of 14 residues. This rearrangement joins TRBV7-2 to TRBJ1-2; D is possibly TRBD1 (5 bases). The material sequenced was peripheral blood, taken 28 days after the second AZD1222 dose. The origin of this receptor is an adult who received the AZD1222 COVID-19 vaccine. The CDR3 protein is CASSLAGVGDGYTF. The DNA for the CDR3 is TGTGCCAGCAGCTTAGCAGGGGTCGGGGATGGCTACACCTTC.